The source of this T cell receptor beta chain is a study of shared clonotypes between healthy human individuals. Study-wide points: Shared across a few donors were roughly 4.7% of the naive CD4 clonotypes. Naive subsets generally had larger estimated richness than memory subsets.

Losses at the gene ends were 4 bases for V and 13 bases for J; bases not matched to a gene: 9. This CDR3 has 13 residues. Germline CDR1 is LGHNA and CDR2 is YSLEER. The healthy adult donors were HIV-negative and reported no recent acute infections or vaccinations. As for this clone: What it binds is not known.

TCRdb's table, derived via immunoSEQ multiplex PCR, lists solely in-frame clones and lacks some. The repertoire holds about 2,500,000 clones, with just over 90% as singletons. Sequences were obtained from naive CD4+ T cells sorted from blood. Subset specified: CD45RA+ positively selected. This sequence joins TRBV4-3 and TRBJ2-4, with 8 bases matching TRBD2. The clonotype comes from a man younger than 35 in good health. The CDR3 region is CASSRDRAGDQYF. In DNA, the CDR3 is TGCGCCAGCAGCCGCGACAGAGCGGGAGACCAGTACTTC.